Following are 6 T cell receptor beta chains from one sample sequenced in a study of siplizumab effects on memory and regulatory T cells. Profiling relied on immunoSEQ multiplex PCR, and the TCRdb table lists in-frame clones only, not all of them. This repertoire shows more than 95,000 clones, less than 95% found once; its top ten account for roughly 1.5%. Sequencing used non-Treg CD4+ T cells sorted from blood. The source is a human donor in good health.

This clone was counted between two and nine times. The rearrangement joins TRBV7-2 to TRBJ1-6, with D possibly TRBD1 on 5 matching bases. The CDR3 has 12 residues. Per the germline V gene, CDR1 is SGHTA and CDR2 is FQGNSA. V gave up 8 bases and J gave up 8 bases, with 10 bases separating them. Here the CDR3 reads CASGTSHSPLHF. The DNA for the CDR3 is TGTGCCAGCGGGACTTCTCATTCACCCCTCCACTTT.

This chain uses TRBV2 with TRBJ1-1; perhaps TRBD1 as D (5 bases). The germline V gene encodes CDR1 SNHLY and CDR2 FYNNEI. Between the trimmed V and J ends, which lost 4 bases and 4 bases, there was a span of 10 bases. This CDR3 has 13 residues. This CDR3 is CASSGEGRTEAFF. CDR3 nucleotide sequence: TGTGCCAGCAGTGGGGAGGGGCGCACTGAAGCTTTCTTT. Combining the CDR3 with reference TRBV2 and TRBJ1-1 gives the whole variable domain EPEVTQTPSHQVTQMGQEVILRCVPISNHLYFYWYRQILGQKVEFLVSFYNNEISEKSEIFDDQFSVERPDGSNFTLKIRSTKLEDSAMYFCASSGEGRTEAFFGQGTRLTVV.

This clone was detected only a few times. This chain links TRBV27 with TRBJ2-7; D gene unclear. Germline CDR1 is MNHEY and CDR2 is SMNVEV (reference sequence). V was pared by 3 bases and J by 9 bases, with 21 bases between. This CDR3 comprises 15 residues. CDR3 residues: CASSFSGSQLIRQYF. The CDR3 coding sequence is TGTGCCAGCAGTTTCTCCGGGTCACAATTAATACGGCAGTACTTC.

This clone has a single count. This chain links TRBV4-2 with TRBJ1-1; tentative D call: TRBD1 (5 bases). CDR1 LGHNA and CDR2 YNFKEQ come from the germline V gene. Between the trimmed V and J ends, which lost 0 bases and 5 bases, there was a span of 13 bases. The CDR3 has 15 amino acids. The CDR3 loop is CASSQDRWGKTEAFF. CDR3 coding DNA: TGTGCCAGCAGCCAAGATCGGTGGGGCAAAACTGAAGCTTTCTTT.

A note on this clone: The limits of the CDR3 on the DNA are not certain, so only TCRdb's listed CDR3 is given. CDR3 protein: CASSFWRGDSEKLFF. The chain carries TRBV27 and TRBJ1-4; the D call TRBD1 from the table was never checked on the DNA. Including both end residues, the CDR3 is 15 amino acids long. Germline V gene data show CDR1 as MNHEY and CDR2 as SMNVEV (reference sequence).

The V and J genes are TRBV7-3 and TRBJ2-5; no firm D call. CDR3 size: 13 residues. Germline V gene sequence: CDR1 SGHTA, CDR2 FQGTGA. Trimming pared 2 bases from V and 0 bases from J, leaving 4 bases between. Here the CDR3 DNA reads TGTGCCAGCAGCTTAGACTACCAAGAGACCCAGTACTTC. This codes for CASSLDYQETQYF. The full variable domain, rest sourced from reference TRBV7-3 and TRBJ2-5, is GAGVSQTPSNKVTEKGKYVELRCDPISGHTALYWYRQSLGQGPEFLIYFQGTGAADDSGLPNDRFFAVRPEGSVSTLKIQRTERGDSAVYLCASSLDYQETQYFGPGTRLLVL.